The entry below gives a single T cell receptor beta chain sequence along with its context. Its antigen is unidentified. CDR3 length: 15 residues. Per the germline V gene, CDR1 is SGDLS and CDR2 is YYNGEE. J gave up 4 bases and V 0 bases, and 4 bases lay outside the gene matches. The sample belongs to a study of T cells and Merkel cell carcinoma outcomes. The study, taken as a whole, reports: Merkel cell carcinoma outcomes were reportedly predicted by repertoire and T-cell density.

Sequencing was performed with immunoSEQ multiplex PCR; in TCRdb, only in-frame clones are kept and a portion is missing. The sample has about 1,700 clones; about 90% are singletons. Sample: tumor tissue from Merkel cell carcinoma. This sequence originates from a human donor with Merkel cell carcinoma. The chain joins TRBV9 to TRBJ2-1, with 7 positions matching TRBD1. The CDR3 DNA reads as TGTGCCAGCAGCGTAGAGGGACAGATTTACAATGAGCAGTTCTTC. Residues: CASSVEGQIYNEQFF.